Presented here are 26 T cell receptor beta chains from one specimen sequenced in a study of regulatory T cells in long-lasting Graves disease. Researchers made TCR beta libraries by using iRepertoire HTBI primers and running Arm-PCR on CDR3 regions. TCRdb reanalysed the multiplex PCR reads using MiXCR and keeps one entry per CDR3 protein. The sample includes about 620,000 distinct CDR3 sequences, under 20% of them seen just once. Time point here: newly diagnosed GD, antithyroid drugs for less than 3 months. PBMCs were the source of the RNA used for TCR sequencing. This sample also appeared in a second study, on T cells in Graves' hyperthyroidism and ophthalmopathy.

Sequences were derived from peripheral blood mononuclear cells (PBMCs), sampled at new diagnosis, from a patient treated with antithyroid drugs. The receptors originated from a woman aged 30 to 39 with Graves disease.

The CDR3 is CASSLTGENYEQYF. The CDR3, as DNA: TGCGCCAGCAGCTTGACAGGGGAAAACTACGAGCAGTACTTC. J is TRBJ2-7 and V is TRBV5-1; TRBD1 matches at 7 bases. This CDR3 is 14 amino acids long. Germline V gene lookup returns CDR1 SGHRS and CDR2 YFSETQ. Trimming at V came to 1 base and at J to 3 bases, leaving 4 bases not matched to a gene.

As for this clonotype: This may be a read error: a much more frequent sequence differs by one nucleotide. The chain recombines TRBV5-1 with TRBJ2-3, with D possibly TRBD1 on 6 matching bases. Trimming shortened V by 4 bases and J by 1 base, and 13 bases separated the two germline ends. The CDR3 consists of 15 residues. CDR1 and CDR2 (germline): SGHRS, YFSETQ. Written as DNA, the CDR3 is TGCGCCAGCAGCCTGGACAGTAAGGGCACAGATACGCAGTATTTT. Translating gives CASSLDSKGTDTQYF.

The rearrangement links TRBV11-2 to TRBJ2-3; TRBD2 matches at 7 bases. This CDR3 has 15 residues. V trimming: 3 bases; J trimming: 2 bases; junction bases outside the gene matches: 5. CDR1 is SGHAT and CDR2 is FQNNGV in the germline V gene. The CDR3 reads CASSLYGRYTDTQYF. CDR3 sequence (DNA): TGTGCCAGCAGCTTGTACGGGAGGTACACAGATACGCAGTATTTT.

The CDR3 region has the DNA TGTGCCAGCTCGCCCCCGACAGGGGGTACCTACAATGAGCAGTTCTTC. Its translation is CASSPPTGGTYNEQFF. V usage is TRBV18 and J usage is TRBJ2-1, with TRBD1 matching over 9 bases. Germline V gene data show CDR1 as KGHSH and CDR2 as LQKENI. This CDR3 spans 16 amino acids. V gave up 6 bases and J gave up 2 bases; unmatched junction bases: 8.

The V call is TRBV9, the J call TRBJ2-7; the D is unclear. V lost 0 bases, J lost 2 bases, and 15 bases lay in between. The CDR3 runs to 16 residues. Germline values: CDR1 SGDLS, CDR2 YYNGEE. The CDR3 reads CASSVGGGQGTYEQYF. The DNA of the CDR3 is TGTGCCAGCAGCGTAGGTGGCGGTCAAGGGACCTACGAGCAGTACTTC.

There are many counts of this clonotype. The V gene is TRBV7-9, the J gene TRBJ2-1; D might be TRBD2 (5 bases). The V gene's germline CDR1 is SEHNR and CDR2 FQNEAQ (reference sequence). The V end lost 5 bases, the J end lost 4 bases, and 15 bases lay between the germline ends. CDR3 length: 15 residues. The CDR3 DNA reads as TGTGCCAGCAGCACCTCGGCAGGCGGGTACAATGAGCAGTTCTTC. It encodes CASSTSAGGYNEQFF.

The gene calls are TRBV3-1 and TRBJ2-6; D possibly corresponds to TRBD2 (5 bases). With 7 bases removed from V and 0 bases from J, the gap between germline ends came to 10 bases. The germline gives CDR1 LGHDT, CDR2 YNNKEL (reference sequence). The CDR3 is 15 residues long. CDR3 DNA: TGTGCCAGCACACTAGTTGGCTCTGGGGCCAACGTCCTGACTTTC. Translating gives CASTLVGSGANVLTF. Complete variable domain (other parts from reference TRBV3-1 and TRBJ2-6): DTAVSQTPKYLVTQMGNDKSIKCEQNLGHDTMYWYKQDSKKFLKIMFSYNNKELIINETVPNRFSPKSPDKAHLNLHINSLELGDSAVYFCASTLVGSGANVLTFGAGSRLTVL.

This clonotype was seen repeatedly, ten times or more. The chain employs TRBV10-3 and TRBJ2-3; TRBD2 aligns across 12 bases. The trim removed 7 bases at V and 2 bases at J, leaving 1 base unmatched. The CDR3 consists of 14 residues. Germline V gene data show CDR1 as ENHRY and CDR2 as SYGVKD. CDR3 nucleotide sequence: TGTGCCATCACTAGCGGGAGGGACACAGATACGCAGTATTTT. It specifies CAITSGRDTDTQYF.

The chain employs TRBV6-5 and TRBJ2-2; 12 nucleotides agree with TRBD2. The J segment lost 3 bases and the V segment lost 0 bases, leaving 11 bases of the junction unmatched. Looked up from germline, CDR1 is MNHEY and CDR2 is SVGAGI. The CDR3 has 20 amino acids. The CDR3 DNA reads TGTGCCAGCAGTTACTCGTCCCTAGCTAGCGGGAGGGTGGACACCGGGGAGCTGTTTTTT. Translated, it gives CASSYSSLASGRVDTGELFF.

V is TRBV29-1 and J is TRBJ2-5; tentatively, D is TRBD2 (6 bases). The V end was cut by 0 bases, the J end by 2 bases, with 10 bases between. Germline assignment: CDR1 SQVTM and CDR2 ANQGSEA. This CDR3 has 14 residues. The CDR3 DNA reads TGCAGCGTTGAAGAGTCAGGGAGGCAAGAGACCCAGTACTTC. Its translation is CSVEESGRQETQYF.

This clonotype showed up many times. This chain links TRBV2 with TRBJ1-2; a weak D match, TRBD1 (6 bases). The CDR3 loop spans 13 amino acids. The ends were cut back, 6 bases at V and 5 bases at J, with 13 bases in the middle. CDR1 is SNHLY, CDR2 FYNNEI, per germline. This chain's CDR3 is CASRGRGAYGYTF. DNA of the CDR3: TGTGCCAGCAGGGGTAGGGGGGCTTATGGCTACACCTTC.

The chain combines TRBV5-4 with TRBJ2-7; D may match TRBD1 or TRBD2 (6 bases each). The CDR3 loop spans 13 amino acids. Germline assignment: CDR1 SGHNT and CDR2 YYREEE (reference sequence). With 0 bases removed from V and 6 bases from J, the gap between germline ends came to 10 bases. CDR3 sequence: CASSLVGGIEQYF. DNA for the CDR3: TGTGCCAGCAGCTTGGTGGGGGGCATCGAGCAGTACTTC.

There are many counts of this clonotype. The CDR3 DNA reads as TGTGCCAGCAGCTGGGGCCTAGCGGGAGACTACGAGCAGTACTTC. Translated: CASSWGLAGDYEQYF. The chain employs TRBV5-5 and TRBJ2-7, with 10 bases that match TRBD2. CDR3 length: 15 amino acids. The germline gives CDR1 SGHKS, CDR2 YYEKEE (reference sequence). With 3 bases clipped from V and 3 bases from J, the junction kept 6 bases outside the gene matches.

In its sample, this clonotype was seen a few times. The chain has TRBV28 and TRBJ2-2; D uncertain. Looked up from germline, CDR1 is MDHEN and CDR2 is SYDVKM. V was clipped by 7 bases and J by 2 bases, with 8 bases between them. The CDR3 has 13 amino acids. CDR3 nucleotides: TGTGCCAGCAAACTAACAAACACCGGGGAGCTGTTTTTT. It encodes CASKLTNTGELFF.

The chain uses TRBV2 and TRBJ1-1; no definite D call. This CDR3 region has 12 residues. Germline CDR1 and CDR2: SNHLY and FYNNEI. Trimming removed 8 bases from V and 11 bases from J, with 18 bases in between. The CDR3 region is CASHDRTVSAFF. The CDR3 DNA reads TGTGCCAGCCACGACCGAACCGTCTCCGCTTTCTTT.

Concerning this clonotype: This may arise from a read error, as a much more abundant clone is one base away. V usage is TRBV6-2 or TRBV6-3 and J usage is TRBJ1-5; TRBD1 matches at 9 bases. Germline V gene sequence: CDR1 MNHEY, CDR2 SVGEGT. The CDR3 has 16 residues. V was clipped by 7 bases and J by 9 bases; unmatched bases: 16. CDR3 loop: CASTGGGTGLDRPQHF. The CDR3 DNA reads TGTGCCAGCACTGGGGGAGGGACAGGGTTGGATCGGCCCCAGCATTTT.

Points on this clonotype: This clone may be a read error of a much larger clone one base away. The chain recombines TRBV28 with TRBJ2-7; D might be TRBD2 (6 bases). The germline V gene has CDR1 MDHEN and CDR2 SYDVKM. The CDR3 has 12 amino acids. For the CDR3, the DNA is TGTGCCATTGCGGGGCTCTCCTACGGGCAGTACTTC. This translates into CAIAGLSYGQYF.

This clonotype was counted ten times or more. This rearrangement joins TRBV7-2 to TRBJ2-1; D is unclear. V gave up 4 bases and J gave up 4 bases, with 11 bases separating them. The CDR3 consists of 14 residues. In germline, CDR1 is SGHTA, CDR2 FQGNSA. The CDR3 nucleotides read TGTGCCAGCAGCTATCCGGGCCAGTACAATGAGCAGTTCTTC. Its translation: CASSYPGQYNEQFF.

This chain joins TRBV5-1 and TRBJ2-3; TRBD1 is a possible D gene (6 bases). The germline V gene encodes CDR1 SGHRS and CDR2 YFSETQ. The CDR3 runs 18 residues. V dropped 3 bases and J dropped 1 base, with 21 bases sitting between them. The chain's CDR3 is CASSSLSLDRIGTDTQYF. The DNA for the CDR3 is TGCGCCAGCAGCTCCCTCTCCCTAGACAGGATCGGCACAGATACGCAGTATTTT.

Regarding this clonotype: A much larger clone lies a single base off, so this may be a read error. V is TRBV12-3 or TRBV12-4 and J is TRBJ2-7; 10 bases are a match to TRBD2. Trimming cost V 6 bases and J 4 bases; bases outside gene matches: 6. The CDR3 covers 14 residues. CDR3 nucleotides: TGTGCCAGCAGAGAAGGGACTAGCGCATACGAGCAGTACTTC. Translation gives CASREGTSAYEQYF.

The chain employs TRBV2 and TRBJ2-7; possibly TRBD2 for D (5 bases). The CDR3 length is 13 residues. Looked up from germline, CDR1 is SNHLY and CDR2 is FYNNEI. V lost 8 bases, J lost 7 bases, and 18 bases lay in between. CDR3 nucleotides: TGTGCCAGCCTTCGCAGCGGAGTATGGGAGCAGTACTTC. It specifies CASLRSGVWEQYF.

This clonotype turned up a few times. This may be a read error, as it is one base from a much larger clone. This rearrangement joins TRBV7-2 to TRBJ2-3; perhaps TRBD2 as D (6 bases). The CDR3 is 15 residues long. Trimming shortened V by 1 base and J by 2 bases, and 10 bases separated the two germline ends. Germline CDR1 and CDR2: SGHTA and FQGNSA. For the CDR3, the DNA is TGTGCCAGCAGCTTAGTAGCGGCACACACAGATACGCAGTATTTT. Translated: CASSLVAAHTDTQYF.

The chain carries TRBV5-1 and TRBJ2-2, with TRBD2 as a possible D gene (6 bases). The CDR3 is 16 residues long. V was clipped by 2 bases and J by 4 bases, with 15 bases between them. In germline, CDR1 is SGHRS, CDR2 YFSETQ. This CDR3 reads CASSLPDQGLTGELFF. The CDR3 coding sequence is TGCGCCAGCAGCTTACCCGATCAGGGACTCACCGGGGAGCTGTTTTTT. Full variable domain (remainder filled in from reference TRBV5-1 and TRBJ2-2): KAGVTQTPRYLIKTRGQQVTLSCSPISGHRSVSWYQQTPGQGLQFLFEYFSETQRNKGNFPGRFSGRQFSNSRSEMNVSTLELGDSALYLCASSLPDQGLTGELFFGEGSRLTVL.

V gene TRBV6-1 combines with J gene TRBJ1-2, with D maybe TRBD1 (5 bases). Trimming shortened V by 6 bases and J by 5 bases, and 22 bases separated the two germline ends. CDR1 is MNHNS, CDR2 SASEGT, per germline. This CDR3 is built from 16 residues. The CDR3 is CASSPLGEPSGYGYTF. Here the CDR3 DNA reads TGTGCCAGCAGCCCCCTGGGGGAACCCTCAGGATATGGCTACACCTTC.

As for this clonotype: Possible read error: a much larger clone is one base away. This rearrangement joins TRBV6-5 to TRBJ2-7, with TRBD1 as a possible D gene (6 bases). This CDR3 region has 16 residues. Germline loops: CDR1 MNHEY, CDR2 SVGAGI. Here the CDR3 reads CAGSYSGPSRGYEQYF. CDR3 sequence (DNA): TGTGCCGGCAGTTACTCTGGACCCTCCAGGGGATACGAGCAGTACTTC.

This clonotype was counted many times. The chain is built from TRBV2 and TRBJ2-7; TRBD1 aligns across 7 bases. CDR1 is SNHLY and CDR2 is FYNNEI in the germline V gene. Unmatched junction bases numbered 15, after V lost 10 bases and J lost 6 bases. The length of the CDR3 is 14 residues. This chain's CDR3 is CANSPEQGFSEQYF. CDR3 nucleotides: TGTGCCAACTCCCCGGAACAGGGGTTTTCCGAGCAGTACTTC.